This TCR beta chain derives from a study of T cells after somatic rescue of genetic block. The assay was immunoSEQ multiplex PCR, and TCRdb's table has in-frame clones only and misses some. There are approximately 70,000 clones in the sample; approximately 91% occur only once, and 2.5% to 3% lies in the top ten. Germline V gene data show CDR1 as SGHRS and CDR2 as YFSETQ. V dropped 1 base and J dropped 0 bases, with 14 bases sitting between them. This CDR3 has 17 amino acids. This receptor was taken from a young man. Sample: peripheral blood mononuclear cells (PBMCs). The gene calls are TRBV5-1 and TRBJ2-1, with a weak D call TRBD2 (6 bases). CDR3 sequence: CASSLSRQGGSYNEQFF. The CDR3 bases are TGCGCCAGCAGCTTGAGTAGGCAGGGAGGCTCCTACAATGAGCAGTTCTTC.